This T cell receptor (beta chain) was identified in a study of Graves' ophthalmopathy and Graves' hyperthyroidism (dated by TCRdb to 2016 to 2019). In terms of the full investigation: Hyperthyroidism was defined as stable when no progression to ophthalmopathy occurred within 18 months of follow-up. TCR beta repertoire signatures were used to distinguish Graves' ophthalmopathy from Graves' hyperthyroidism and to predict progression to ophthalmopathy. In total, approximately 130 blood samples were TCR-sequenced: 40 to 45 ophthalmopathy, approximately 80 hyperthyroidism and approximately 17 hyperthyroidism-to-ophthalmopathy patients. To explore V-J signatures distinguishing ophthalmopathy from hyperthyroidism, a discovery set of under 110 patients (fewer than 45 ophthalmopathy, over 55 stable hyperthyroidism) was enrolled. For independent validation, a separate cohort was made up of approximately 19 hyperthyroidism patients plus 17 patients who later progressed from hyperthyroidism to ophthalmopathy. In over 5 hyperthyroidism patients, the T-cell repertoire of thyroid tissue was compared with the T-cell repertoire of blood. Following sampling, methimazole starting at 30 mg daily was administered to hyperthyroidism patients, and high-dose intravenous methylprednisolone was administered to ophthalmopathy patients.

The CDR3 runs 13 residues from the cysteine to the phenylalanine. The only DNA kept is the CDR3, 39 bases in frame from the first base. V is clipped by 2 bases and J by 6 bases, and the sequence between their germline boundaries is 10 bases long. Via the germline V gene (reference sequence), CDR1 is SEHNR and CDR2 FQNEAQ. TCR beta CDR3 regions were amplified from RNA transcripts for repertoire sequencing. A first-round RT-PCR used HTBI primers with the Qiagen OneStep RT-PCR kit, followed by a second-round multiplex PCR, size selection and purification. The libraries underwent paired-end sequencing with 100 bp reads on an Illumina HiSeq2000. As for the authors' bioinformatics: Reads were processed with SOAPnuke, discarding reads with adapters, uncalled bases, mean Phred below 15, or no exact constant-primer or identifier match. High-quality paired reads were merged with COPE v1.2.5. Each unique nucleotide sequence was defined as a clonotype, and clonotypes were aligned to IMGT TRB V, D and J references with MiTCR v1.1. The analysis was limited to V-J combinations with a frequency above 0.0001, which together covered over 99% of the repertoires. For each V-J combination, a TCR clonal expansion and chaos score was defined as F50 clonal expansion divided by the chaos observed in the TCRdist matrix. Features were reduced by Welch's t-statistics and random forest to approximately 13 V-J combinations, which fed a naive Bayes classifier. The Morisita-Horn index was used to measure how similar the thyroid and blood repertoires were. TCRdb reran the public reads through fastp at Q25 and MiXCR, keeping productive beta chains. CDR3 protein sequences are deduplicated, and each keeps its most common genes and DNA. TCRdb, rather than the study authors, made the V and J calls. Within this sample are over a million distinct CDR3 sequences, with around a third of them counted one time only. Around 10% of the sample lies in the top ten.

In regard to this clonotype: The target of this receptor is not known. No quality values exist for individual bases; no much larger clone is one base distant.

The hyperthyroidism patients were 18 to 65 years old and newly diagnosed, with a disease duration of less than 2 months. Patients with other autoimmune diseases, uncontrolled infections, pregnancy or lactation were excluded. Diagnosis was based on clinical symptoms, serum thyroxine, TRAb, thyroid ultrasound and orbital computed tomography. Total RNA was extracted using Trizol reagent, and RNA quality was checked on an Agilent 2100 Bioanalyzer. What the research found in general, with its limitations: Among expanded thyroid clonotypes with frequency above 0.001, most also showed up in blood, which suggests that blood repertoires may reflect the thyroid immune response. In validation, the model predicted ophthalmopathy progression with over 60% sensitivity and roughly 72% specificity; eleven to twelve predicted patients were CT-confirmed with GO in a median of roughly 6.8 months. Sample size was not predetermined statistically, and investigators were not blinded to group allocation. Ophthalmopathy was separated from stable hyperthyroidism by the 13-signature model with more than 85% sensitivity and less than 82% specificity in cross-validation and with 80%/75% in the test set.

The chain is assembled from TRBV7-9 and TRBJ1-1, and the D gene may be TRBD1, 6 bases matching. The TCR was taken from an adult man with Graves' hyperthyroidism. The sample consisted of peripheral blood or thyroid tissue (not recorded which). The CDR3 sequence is CASSLTGNSEAFF. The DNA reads TGTGCCAGCAGCTTAACAGGGAATTCTGAAGCTTTCTTT.